The present TCR beta chain was sequenced within a study of T-cell reconstitution after alpha-beta-depleted transplantation in children. Whole-study findings and limits: Most T-cell counts and diversity one year after the transplant came from T cells that were newly produced. Several hundred expanded graft clones reportedly supplied alpha-beta T cells about two months after transplant. Diversity of TCRbeta at day 60 was high in some patients, arising from surviving recipient T cells and thymic progenitors.

V lost 3 bases to trimming and J lost 4 bases, with 10 bases between them. The CDR3 extends over 13 amino acids. The germline gives CDR1 DFQATT, CDR2 SNEGSKA (reference sequence). For this clonotype: What it binds is not known.

Unique molecular identifiers were used to barcode this TCRbeta library. TCRdb reprocessed the PCR reads via MiXCR and lists one record per CDR3 protein. The sample yields 330,000 or so distinct CDR3 sequences, roughly 7.8% seen once. The chain couples TRBV20-1 to TRBJ2-1; TRBD2 is a possible D gene (5 bases). The sequence was collected from a female patient aged 2-15 years who had a stem cell transplant for Fanconi anemia, so the T cells may come from the graft donor. Specimen: peripheral blood, collected 360 days after TCRalphabeta/CD19-depleted stem cell transplant. Here the CDR3 reads CSASGVAYNEQFF. The CDR3 region has the DNA TGCAGTGCTAGCGGGGTGGCATACAATGAGCAGTTCTTC.